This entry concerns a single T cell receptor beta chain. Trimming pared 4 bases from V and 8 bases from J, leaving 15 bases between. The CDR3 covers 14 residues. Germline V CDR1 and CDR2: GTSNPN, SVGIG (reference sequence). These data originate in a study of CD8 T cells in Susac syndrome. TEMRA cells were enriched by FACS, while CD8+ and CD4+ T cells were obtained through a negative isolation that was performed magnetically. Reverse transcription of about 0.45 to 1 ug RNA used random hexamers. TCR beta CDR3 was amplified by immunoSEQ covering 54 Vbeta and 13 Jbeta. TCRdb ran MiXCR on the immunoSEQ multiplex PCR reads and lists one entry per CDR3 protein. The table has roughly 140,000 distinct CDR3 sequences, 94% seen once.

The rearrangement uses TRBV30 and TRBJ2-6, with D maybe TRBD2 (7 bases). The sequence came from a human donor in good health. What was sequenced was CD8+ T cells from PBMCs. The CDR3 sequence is CAWTAGAGPNVLTF. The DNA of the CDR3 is TGTGCCTGGACCGCGGGGGCAGGTCCCAACGTCCTGACTTTC.